This TCR beta chain is from a study of radiation and T cells in renal cell carcinoma (TCRdb year 2020). Turning to the overall study: The samples were obtained from a clinical trial, where primary renal cell carcinomas were treated with 15 Gy stereotactic body radiation therapy and then removed by nephrectomy 4 weeks afterward. A total of under 60 samples underwent TCR beta sequencing, made up of some 26 tumors and around 27 peripheral blood samples. A total of 4 million to 5 million unique CDR3 nucleotide sequences, encoding 2.5 million to 3 million unique CDR3 amino acid sequences, were found across all 50 or so samples. Beyond this particular receptor, the publication reports: Changes in the blood repertoire were not tracked past 4 weeks after treatment. In blood, the top tumor clonotypes increased from baseline to 2 weeks after radiation and then shrank by 4 weeks, which suggests a temporary expansion of tumor-resident clones. Because the trial had a single-armed design, the trial could not examine how radiation dose or scheduling affected the TCR repertoire. Because no pretreatment tumor biopsies were available, whether clonotypes were present in the tumor at baseline could not be determined.

This clone was seen only a few times. Its antigen is still unknown. Base qualities are not provided; no much larger clone lies one nucleotide away. This sample includes further DNA sequences coding for the same CDR3. What the time point label conveys for this sample: baseline pretreatment blood. In the paper's terms, the treatment or condition label means: 15 Gy SBRT to primary tumor, nephrectomy 4 weeks later. To track tumor-enriched clonotypes, serial peripheral blood was sampled from radiation-treated patients at baseline and at 2 weeks and 4 weeks after SBRT. All patients had renal cell carcinoma with clear cell pathology. Genomic DNA for TCR sequencing was prepared using the QIAamp DNA Blood Mini Kit (Qiagen). The analyses included just those samples that passed every quality control check. The immunoSEQ kit was used, according to the manufacturer's recommendations, to generate TCR beta libraries from genomic DNA. Library preparation used a first multiplex PCR with proprietary primers, then a second PCR adding unique barcodes, with bead cleanups after each round. Each sample batch included a kit-provided positive control reaction and a negative control reaction. The final libraries were assessed on an Agilent 4200 TapeStation D1000 ScreenTape, pooled by volume, and quantified by qPCR. Sequencing was performed on an Illumina NextSeq500 with a MidOutput 150-cycle cartridge, and 156 Read1 and 15 Index1 cycles were run with kit custom primers. The pooled library was loaded at around 1.1 pM with approximately 20% PhiX control spiked in. The study's own analysis went as follows. Vendor-processed data were analyzed in R, and a clonotype was defined as all T cells sharing the same CDR3 nucleotide sequence. For clone abundance analyses, frequencies were normalized to the 10,000 most abundant clones per sample. Public T cell clones, averaging fewer than five per sample, were removed before analysis. An abundance difference of at least 32-fold between compartments was the criterion for calling clonotypes tumor-enriched or baseline blood-enriched. A beta-binomial differential abundance model was used to identify clonotypes that expanded or contracted between blood time points. Similarity between tumor and blood repertoires was quantified using the Baroni-Urbani and Buser coefficient, and groups were compared with two-tailed Wilcoxon tests in R. Here the immuneACCESS table is served through TCRdb, limited to in-frame sequences with V and J called. Missing clones are a known gap in these copies; in checked studies unresolved V genes cover under half, and the rest lacks a known reason. V and J calls and clone size are as listed in that table; D and trimming were resolved from the DNA. The sample profile shows about 59,000 clones; over 70% of them were found once. Jointly, the top ten make up 6% to 9.5% of the sample.

Trimming leaves V shorter by 0 bases and J shorter by 6 bases, with the junction holding 4 bases beyond the gene matches. The germline V gene gives CDR1 as SGHAT and CDR2 as FQNNGV. From its cysteine to its phenylalanine, the CDR3 spans 15 amino acids. The retained sequence is limited to the CDR3, 45 bases, with the frame set at the first base. This clonotype was obtained from a man in his 60s with renal cell carcinoma. Sequenced here: blood, sampled from a patient whose treatment included radiotherapy and nephrectomy. Recombination connected TRBV11-2 to TRBJ1-4; TRBD1 matches 7 bases in the middle. The CDR3 amino acid sequence is: CASSLEAGGDEKLFF. In nucleotides, the sequence is TGTGCCAGCAGCTTAGAGGCAGGGGGGGATGAAAAACTGTTTTTT.